The 19 T cell receptor beta chains reported below all come from one sample, sequenced in a study of shared clonotypes between healthy human individuals. Naivety among CD8 cells was defined by CD45RO negativity and positive CCR7 selection, thereby excluding terminally differentiated effector memory CD45RA+ cells. Sequenced by immunoSEQ multiplex PCR; TCRdb stores in-frame clones only, minus some. The sample carries roughly 810,000 clones, 90% to 97% recorded once. The specimen sequenced was naive CD8+ T cells sorted from blood. These receptors were obtained from a man aged 25 to 45 in good health.

The gene calls are TRBV28 and TRBJ2-1; D tentatively fits TRBD1 or TRBD2 (6 bases each). From germline, CDR1 is MDHEN and CDR2 SYDVKM. The CDR3 runs 14 residues. Trimming removed 8 bases from V and 2 bases from J, with 13 bases in between. The DNA of the CDR3 is TGTGCCAGCTTCATAGGGGGGACCTACAATGAGCAGTTCTTC. This translates into CASFIGGTYNEQFF.

CDR3 residues: CASSSGRALGWEQFF. CDR3 sequence (DNA): TGTGCCAGCAGTAGCGGGAGGGCCCTCGGCTGGGAGCAGTTCTTC. The rearrangement joins TRBV5-5 to TRBJ2-1, with 11 bases fitting TRBD2. After removal of 5 bases from V and 10 bases from J, the junction contained 11 bases not matched to a gene. Looked up from germline, CDR1 is SGHKS and CDR2 is YYEKEE (reference sequence). The CDR3 spans 15 residues.

V gene TRBV27 combines with J gene TRBJ2-3; no firm D call. The CDR3 contains 16 residues. V was shortened by 2 bases and J by 1 base, with 13 bases between the two germline ends. The germline gives CDR1 MNHEY, CDR2 SMNVEV (reference sequence). Here the CDR3 DNA reads TGTGCCAGCAGTTTAATTTCTACCCTAGGCACAGATACGCAGTATTTT. Its protein product is CASSLISTLGTDTQYF.

The chain carries TRBV11-2 and TRBJ1-1; no reliable D call. The CDR3 length is 13 residues. Germline assignment: CDR1 SGHAT and CDR2 FQNNGV. V lost 0 bases and J lost 4, with 6 bases in between. CDR3 DNA sequence: TGTGCCAGCAGCTTAGATTCGCGCACTGAAGCTTTCTTT. It yields the protein CASSLDSRTEAFF.

This chain joins TRBV28 and TRBJ2-3, with D perhaps matching TRBD1 (6 bases). This CDR3 has 18 amino acids. Germline V lookup: CDR1 MDHEN, CDR2 SYDVKM. The V and J ends lost 3 bases and 0 bases respectively, with 19 bases between them. This CDR3 reads CASSLSPGVVPSTDTQYF. In DNA, the CDR3 is TGTGCCAGCAGTTTGTCTCCAGGGGTAGTTCCTAGCACAGATACGCAGTATTTT.

This chain uses TRBV7-3 with TRBJ2-1; 7 bases are shared with TRBD1. CDR1 and CDR2 (germline): SGHTA, FQGTGA. CDR3 length equals 14 residues. Germline trimming cut 5 bases from V and 5 bases from J; bases unmatched to any gene: 6. CDR3 protein: CASSPETGHNEQFF. The CDR3 bases are TGTGCCAGCAGCCCCGAGACAGGGCACAATGAGCAGTTCTTC.

CDR3 protein: CASSELGDTAVTEAFF. DNA for the CDR3: TGTGCCAGCAGTGAATTGGGGGACACGGCGGTCACTGAAGCTTTCTTT. The chain links TRBV6-1 to TRBJ1-1, with D possibly matching TRBD1 (6 bases). CDR3 length: 16 amino acids. Germline V gene sequence: CDR1 MNHNS, CDR2 SASEGT. Trimming removed 2 bases at V and 4 bases at J, with 17 bases between.

The J gene is TRBJ2-7, the V gene TRBV27; 8 bases fit TRBD2. The germline V gene encodes CDR1 MNHEY and CDR2 SMNVEV (reference sequence). V shed 3 bases, J shed 4 bases, and the junction held 8 bases outside the gene matches. CDR3 length: 15 amino acids. CDR3 region: CASSFGGPGGYEQYF. DNA of the CDR3: TGTGCCAGCAGTTTCGGGGGCCCGGGAGGGTACGAGCAGTACTTC.

This sequence joins TRBV21-1 and TRBJ1-5. TRBV21-1 is assigned pseudogene status. The CDR3 extends over 13 amino acids. In DNA form, the CDR3 reads TGTGCCAGCAGCCTTTCTATCTATCAGCCCCAGCATTTT. This encodes CASSLSIYQPQHF.

The chain couples TRBV7-8 to TRBJ2-3; 9 bases line up with TRBD2. Trimming took 3 bases from V and 1 from J; bases not matched to a gene: 11. The germline V gene encodes CDR1 SGHVS and CDR2 FQNEAQ. The CDR3 runs 18 residues. The CDR3 spells CASSFPMGREGRTDTQYF. The CDR3 DNA reads as TGTGCCAGCAGCTTTCCCATGGGGCGGGAGGGGCGCACAGATACGCAGTATTTT.

The rearrangement uses TRBV4-1 and TRBJ2-7, with D possibly being TRBD2 (6 bases). The V and J ends lost 1 base and 9 bases respectively, with 10 bases between them. The length of the CDR3 is 12 residues. The germline CDR1 and CDR2 sequences are MGHRA and YSYEKL. CDR3 in amino acids: CASSQGVGGQYF. The CDR3 DNA is TGCGCCAGCAGCCAAGGAGTGGGGGGGCAGTACTTC.

V gene TRBV28 combines with J gene TRBJ2-7; 11 nucleotides match TRBD1. Unmatched junction bases numbered 5, after V lost 6 bases and J lost 4 bases. Germline lookup yields CDR1 MDHEN and CDR2 SYDVKM. The CDR3 sequence is 14 residues long. CDR3 bases: TGTGCCAGCAGCACCGGGACAGGGGGATACGAGCAGTACTTC. Its translation is CASSTGTGGYEQYF.

The V gene is TRBV19, the J gene TRBJ2-7; possibly TRBD1 for D (5 bases). This CDR3 is 15 amino acids long. Between the trimmed V and J ends, which lost 5 bases and 2 bases, there was a span of 16 bases. In germline, CDR1 is LNHDA, CDR2 SQIVND (reference sequence). The CDR3 DNA is TGTGCCAGTAGTGGTACAGGTCTCCTAGCCTACGAGCAGTACTTC. Translating gives CASSGTGLLAYEQYF.

J is TRBJ2-5 and V is TRBV7-3; D could derive from TRBD1 or TRBD2 (5 bases each). This CDR3 has 18 residues. Germline lookup yields CDR1 SGHTA and CDR2 FQGTGA. Trimming took off 0 bases at V and 0 bases at J, with 17 bases between the two ends. For the CDR3, the DNA is TGTGCCAGCAGCTTAACGGGGCGGACGGACTGGTACCAAGAGACCCAGTACTTC. Its protein is CASSLTGRTDWYQETQYF.

The CDR3 here is CASSADPGYEQYF. As DNA, the CDR3 is TGTGCCAGCAGCGCCGACCCCGGATACGAGCAGTACTTC. This chain connects TRBV9 to TRBJ2-7; D uncertain. Germline V gene data show CDR1 as SGDLS and CDR2 as YYNGEE. Trimming pared 3 bases from V and 4 bases from J, leaving 11 bases between. The CDR3 length is 13 residues. Supplemented by reference TRBV9 and TRBJ2-7, the full variable domain reads DSGVTQTPKHLITATGQRVTLRCSPRSGDLSVYWYQQSLDQGLQFLIQYYNGEERAKGNILERFSAQQFPDLHSELNLSSLELGDSALYFCASSADPGYEQYFGPGTRLTVT.

The chain has TRBV11-2 and TRBJ1-1, with D perhaps matching TRBD1 (5 bases). Trimming shortened V by 2 bases and J by 11 bases, and 15 bases separated the two germline ends. The CDR3 has 13 residues. Germline values: CDR1 SGHAT, CDR2 FQNNGV. In DNA form, the CDR3 reads TGTGCCAGCAGCTTACGCACAGGCGTTGAGGCTTTCTTT. It yields the protein CASSLRTGVEAFF.

CDR3 protein: CASRGIPSSTDTQYF. In DNA form, the CDR3 reads TGTGCCAGCAGGGGAATACCGTCTAGCACAGATACGCAGTATTTT. The V and J genes are TRBV27 and TRBJ2-3; D is unresolved. Germline CDR1 reads MNHEY; CDR2 reads SMNVEV (reference sequence). V lost 6 bases and J lost 0, with 13 bases in between. This CDR3 spans 15 amino acids.

The rearrangement uses TRBV29-1 and TRBJ2-1; a possible D gene is TRBD2 (7 bases). The CDR3 spans 12 residues. CDR1 is SQVTM and CDR2 is ANQGSEA in the germline V gene. Trimming took off 7 bases at V and 8 bases at J, with 15 bases between the two ends. CDR3 sequence: CSARPGGDEQFF. CDR3 sequence (DNA): TGCAGCGCTCGCCCGGGGGGCGATGAGCAGTTCTTC.

This sequence joins TRBV15 and TRBJ2-7, with D perhaps TRBD1 or TRBD2 (5 bases each). This CDR3 is 14 amino acids long. Germline loops: CDR1 LNHNV, CDR2 YYDKDF (reference sequence). V was trimmed by 5 bases and J by 4 bases, leaving 15 bases between them. CDR3 loop: CATSSRVGEYEQYF. The CDR3 DNA reads TGTGCCACCAGCTCCAGGGTGGGGGAGTACGAGCAGTACTTC.